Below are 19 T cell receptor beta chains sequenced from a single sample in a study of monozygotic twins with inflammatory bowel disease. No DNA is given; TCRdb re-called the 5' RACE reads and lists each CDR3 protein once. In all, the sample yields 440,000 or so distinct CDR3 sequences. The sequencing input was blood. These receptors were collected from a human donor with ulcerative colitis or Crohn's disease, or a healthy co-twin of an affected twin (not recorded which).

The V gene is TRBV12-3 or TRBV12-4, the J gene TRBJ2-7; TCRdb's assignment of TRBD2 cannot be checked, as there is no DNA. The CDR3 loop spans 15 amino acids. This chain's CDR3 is CASSLRGLENAEQYF.

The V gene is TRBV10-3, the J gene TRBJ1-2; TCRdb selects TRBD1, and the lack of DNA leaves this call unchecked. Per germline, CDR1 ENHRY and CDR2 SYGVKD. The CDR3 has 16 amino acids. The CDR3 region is CAISEDLDRGSYGYTF.

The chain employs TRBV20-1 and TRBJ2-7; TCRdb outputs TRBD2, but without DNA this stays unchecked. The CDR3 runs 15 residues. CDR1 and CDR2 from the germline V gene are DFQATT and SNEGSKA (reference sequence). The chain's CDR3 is CSARPTSGGNYEQYF.

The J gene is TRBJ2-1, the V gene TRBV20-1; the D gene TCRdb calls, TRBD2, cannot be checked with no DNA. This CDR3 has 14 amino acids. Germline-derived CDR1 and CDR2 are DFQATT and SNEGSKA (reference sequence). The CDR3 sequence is CSASPSGVYNEQFF.

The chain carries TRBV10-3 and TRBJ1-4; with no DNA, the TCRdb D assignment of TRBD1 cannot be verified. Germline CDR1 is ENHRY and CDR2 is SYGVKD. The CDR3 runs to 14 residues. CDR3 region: CAISESGRNEKLFF.

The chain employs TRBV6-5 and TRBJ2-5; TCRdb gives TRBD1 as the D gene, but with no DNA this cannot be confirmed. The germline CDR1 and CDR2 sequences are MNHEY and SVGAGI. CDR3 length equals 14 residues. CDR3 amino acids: CASSYSIGGETQYF.

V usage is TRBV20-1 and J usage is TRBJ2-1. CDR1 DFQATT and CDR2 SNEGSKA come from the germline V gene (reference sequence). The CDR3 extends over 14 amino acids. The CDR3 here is CSALTTSGYNEQFF.

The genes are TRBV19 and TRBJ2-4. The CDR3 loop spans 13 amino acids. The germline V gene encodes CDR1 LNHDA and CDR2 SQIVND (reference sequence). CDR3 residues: CASSGPDKNIQYF. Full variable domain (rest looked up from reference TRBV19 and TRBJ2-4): DGGITQSPKYLFRKEGQNVTLSCEQNLNHDAMYWYRQDPGQGLRLIYYSQIVNDFQKGDIAEGYSVSREKKESFPLTVTSAQKNPTAFYLCASSGPDKNIQYFGAGTRLSVL.

The CDR3 loop is CASSQEGAGGYAQYF. The chain uses TRBV3-1 and TRBJ2-3; the D call from TCRdb, TRBD2, cannot be confirmed without DNA. From germline, CDR1 is LGHDT and CDR2 YNNKEL (reference sequence). This CDR3 has 15 amino acids.

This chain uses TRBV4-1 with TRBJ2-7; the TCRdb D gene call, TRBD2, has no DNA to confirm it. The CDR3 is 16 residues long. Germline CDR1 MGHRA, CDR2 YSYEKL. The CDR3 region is CASSRNSGRAEDEQYF.

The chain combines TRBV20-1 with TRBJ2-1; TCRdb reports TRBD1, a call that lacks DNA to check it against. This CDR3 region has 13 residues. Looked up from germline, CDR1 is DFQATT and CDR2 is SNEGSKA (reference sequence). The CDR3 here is CSAPRELGGEQFF.

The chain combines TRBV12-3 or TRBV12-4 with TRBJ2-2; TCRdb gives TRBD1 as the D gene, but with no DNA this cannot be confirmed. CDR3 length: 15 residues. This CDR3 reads CASSFEGPNTGELLF.

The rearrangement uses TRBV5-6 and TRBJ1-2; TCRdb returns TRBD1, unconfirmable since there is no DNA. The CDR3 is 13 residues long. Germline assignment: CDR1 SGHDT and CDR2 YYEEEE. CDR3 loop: CASSGDSNYGYTF.

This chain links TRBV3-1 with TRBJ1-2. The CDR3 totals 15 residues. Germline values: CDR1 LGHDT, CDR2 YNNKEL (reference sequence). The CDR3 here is CASSQGLGSAYGYTF. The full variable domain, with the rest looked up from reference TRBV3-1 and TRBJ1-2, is DTAVSQTPKYLVTQMGNDKSIKCEQNLGHDTMYWYKQDSKKFLKIMFSYNNKELIINETVPNRFSPKSPDKAHLNLHINSLELGDSAVYFCASSQGLGSAYGYTFGSGTRLTVV.

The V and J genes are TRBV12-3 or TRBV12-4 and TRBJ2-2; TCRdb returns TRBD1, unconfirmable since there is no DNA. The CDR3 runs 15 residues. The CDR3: CASWHRGGITGELFF.

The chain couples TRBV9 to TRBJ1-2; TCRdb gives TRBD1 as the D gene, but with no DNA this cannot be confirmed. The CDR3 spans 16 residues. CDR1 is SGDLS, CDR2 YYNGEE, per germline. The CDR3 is CASSVRADSPNYGYTF. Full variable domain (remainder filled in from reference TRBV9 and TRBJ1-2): DSGVTQTPKHLITATGQRVTLRCSPRSGDLSVYWYQQSLDQGLQFLIQYYNGEERAKGNILERFSAQQFPDLHSELNLSSLELGDSALYFCASSVRADSPNYGYTFGSGTRLTVV.

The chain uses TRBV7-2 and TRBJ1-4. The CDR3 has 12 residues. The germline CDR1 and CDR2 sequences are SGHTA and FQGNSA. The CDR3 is CASSRFNEKLFF.

CDR3 loop: CASSQYREVRAFF. The J gene is TRBJ1-1, the V gene TRBV12-3 or TRBV12-4; the TCRdb D gene call, TRBD1, has no DNA to confirm it. The CDR3 runs to 13 residues.

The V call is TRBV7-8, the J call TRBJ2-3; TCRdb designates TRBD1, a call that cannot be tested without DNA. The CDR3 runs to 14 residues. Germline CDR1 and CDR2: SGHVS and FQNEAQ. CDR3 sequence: CASSLAVSGIDKYF.